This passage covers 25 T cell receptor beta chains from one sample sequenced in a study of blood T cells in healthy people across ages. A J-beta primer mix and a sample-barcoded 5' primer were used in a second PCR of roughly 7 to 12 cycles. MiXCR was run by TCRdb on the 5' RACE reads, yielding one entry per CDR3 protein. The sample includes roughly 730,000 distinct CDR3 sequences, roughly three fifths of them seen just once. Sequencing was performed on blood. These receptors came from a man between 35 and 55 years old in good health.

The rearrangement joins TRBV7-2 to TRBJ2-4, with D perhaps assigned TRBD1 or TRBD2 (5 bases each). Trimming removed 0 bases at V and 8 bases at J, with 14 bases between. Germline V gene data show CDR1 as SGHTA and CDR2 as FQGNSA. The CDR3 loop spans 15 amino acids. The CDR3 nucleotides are TGTGCCAGCAGCTTAGCGAAGGGGTTCGGGGACATTCAGTACTTC. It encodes CASSLAKGFGDIQYF.

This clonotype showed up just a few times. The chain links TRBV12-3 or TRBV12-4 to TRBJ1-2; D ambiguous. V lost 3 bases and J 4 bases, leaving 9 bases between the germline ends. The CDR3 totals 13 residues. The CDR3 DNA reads TGTGCCAGCAGTTTTGGGATGGGCTATGGCTACACCTTC. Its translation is CASSFGMGYGYTF.

The CDR3 spells CSARGASGGPPDTQYF. CDR3 in DNA: TGCAGTGCTAGAGGCGCTAGCGGGGGTCCACCAGATACGCAGTATTTT. J is TRBJ2-3 and V is TRBV20-1, with TRBD2 matching 10 bases. Germline values: CDR1 DFQATT, CDR2 SNEGSKA (reference sequence). V lost 1 base and J lost 4; bases outside the gene matches: 8. The CDR3 contains 16 residues.

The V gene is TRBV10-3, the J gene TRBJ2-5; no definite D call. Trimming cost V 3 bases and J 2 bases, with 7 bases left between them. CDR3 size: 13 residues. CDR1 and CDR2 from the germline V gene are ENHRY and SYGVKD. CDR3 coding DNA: TGTGCCATCAGTGATACGGCTCAAGAGACCCAGTACTTC. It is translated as CAISDTAQETQYF.

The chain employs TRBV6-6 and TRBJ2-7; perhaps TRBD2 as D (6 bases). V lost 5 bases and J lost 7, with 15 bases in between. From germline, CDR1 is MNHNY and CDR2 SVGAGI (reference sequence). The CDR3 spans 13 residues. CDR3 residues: CASSGNPGGEQYF. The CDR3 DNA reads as TGTGCCAGCAGTGGAAACCCCGGGGGAGAGCAGTACTTC.

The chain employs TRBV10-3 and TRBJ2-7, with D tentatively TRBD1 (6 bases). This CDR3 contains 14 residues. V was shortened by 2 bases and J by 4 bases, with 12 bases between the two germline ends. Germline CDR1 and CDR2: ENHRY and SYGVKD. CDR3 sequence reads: CAISEVQGIYEQYF. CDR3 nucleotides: TGTGCCATCAGTGAGGTTCAGGGGATATACGAGCAGTACTTC.

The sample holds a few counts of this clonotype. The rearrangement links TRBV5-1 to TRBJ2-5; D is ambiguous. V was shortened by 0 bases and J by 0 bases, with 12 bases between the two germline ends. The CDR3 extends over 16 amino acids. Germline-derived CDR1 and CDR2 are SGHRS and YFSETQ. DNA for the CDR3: TGCGCCAGCAGCTTGGCCGATACCCGAGACCAAGAGACCCAGTACTTC. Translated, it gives CASSLADTRDQETQYF. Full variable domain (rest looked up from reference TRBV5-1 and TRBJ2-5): KAGVTQTPRYLIKTRGQQVTLSCSPISGHRSVSWYQQTPGQGLQFLFEYFSETQRNKGNFPGRFSGRQFSNSRSEMNVSTLELGDSALYLCASSLADTRDQETQYFGPGTRLLVL.

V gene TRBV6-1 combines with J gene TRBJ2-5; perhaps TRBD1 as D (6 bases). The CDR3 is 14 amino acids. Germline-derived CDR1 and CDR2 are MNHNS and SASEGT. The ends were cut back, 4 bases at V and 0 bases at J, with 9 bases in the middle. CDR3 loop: CASSAGVNQETQYF. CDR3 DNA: TGTGCCAGCAGTGCAGGGGTCAACCAAGAGACCCAGTACTTC.

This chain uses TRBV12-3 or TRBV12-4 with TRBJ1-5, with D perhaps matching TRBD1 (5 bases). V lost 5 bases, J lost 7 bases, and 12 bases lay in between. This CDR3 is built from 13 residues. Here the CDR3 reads CASSILQDQPQHF. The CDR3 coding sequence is TGTGCCAGCAGTATATTACAGGACCAGCCCCAGCATTTT.

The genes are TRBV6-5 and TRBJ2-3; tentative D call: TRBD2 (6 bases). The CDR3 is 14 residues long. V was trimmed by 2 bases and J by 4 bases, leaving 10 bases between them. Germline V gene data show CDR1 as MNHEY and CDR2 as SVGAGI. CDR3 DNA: TGTGCCAGCAGTTACCCGGGGACTCCAGATACGCAGTATTTT. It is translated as CASSYPGTPDTQYF.

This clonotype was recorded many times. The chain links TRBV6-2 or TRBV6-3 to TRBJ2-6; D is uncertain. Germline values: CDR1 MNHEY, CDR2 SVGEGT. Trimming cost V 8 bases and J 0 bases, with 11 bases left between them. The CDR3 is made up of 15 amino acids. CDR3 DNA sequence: TGTGCCAGCTTCCTCAGAGGCTCTGGGGCCAACGTCCTGACTTTC. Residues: CASFLRGSGANVLTF.

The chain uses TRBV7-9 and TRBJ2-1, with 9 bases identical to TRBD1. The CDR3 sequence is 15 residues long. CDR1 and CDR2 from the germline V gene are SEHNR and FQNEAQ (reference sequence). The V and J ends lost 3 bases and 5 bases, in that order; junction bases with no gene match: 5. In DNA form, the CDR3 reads TGTGCCAGCAGCTTGACAGGGGGATGGGACAATGAGCAGTTCTTC. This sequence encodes CASSLTGGWDNEQFF.

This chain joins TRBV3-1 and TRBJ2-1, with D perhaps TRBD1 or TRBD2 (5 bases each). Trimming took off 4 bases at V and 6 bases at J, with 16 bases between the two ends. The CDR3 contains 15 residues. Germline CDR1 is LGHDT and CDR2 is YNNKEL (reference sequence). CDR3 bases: TGTGCCAGCAGCCGGGGGACGGACCCCTCCAATGAGCAGTTCTTC. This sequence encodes CASSRGTDPSNEQFF.

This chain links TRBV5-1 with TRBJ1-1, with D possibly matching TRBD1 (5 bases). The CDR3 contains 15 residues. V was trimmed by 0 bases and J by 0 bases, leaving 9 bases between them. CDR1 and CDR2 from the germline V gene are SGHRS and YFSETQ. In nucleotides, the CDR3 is TGCGCCAGCAGCTTGGGGGGGAGACTGAACACTGAAGCTTTCTTT. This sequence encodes CASSLGGRLNTEAFF.

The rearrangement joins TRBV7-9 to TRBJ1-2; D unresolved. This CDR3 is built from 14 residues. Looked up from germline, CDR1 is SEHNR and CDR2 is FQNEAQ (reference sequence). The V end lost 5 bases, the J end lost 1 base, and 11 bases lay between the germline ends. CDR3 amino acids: CASSANDFNYGYTF. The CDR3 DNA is TGTGCCAGCAGCGCTAATGACTTTAACTATGGCTACACCTTC.

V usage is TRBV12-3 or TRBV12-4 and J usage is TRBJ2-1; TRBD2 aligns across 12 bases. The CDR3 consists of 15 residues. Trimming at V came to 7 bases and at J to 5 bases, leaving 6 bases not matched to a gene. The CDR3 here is CASKWTSGAHNEQFF. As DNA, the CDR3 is TGTGCCAGCAAATGGACTAGCGGGGCCCACAATGAGCAGTTCTTC.

CDR3 region: CASSSPLTALSTDTQYF. The CDR3 DNA sequence: TGTGCCAGCAGCTCTCCCTTGACGGCCCTTAGCACAGATACGCAGTATTTT. V usage is TRBV27 and J usage is TRBJ2-3; no clear D gene. V dropped 6 bases and J dropped 0 bases, with 19 bases sitting between them. CDR3 length equals 17 residues. Germline CDR1 and CDR2: MNHEY and SMNVEV (reference sequence).

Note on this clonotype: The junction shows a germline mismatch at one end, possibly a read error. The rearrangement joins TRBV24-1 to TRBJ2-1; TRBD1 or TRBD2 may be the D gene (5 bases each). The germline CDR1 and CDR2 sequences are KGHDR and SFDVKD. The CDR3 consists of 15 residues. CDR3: CATSARDGRYNERFF. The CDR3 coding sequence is TGTGCCACCAGTGCCCGGGACGGCCGTTACAATGAGCGGTTCTTC.

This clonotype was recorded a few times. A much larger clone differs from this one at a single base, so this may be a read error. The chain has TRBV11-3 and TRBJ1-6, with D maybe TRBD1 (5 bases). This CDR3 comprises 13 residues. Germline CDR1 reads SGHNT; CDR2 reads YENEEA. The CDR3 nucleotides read TGTGCCAGCAGCCCCGGGGGTAATCCACCCCTCCACTTT. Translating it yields CASSPGGNPPLHF.

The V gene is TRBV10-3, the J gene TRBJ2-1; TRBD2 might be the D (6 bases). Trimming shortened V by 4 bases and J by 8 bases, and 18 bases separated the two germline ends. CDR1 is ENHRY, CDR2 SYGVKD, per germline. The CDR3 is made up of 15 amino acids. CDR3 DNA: TGTGCCATCAGTGGATTGGGACTGGCGGGCGATGAGCAGTTCTTC. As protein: CAISGLGLAGDEQFF.

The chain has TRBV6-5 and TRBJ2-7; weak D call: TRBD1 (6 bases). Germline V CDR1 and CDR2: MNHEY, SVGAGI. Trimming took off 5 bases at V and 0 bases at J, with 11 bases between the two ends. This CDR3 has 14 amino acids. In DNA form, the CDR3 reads TGTGCCAGCAGTGACCGGACAGTCTCCTACGAGCAGTACTTC. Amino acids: CASSDRTVSYEQYF.

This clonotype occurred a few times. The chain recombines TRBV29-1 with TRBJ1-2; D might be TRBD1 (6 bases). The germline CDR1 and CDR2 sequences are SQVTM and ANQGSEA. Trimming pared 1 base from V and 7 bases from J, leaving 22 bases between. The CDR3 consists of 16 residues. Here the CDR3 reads CSVEGLPGAPRGGYTF. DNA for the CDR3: TGCAGCGTTGAAGGTCTCCCCGGGGCCCCCAGGGGTGGCTACACCTTC.

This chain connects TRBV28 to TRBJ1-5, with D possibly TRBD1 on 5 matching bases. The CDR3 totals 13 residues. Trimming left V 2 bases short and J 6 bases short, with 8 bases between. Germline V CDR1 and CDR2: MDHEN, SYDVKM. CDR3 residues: CASSLAGGQPQHF. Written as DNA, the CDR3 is TGTGCCAGCAGTTTAGCCGGGGGTCAGCCCCAGCATTTT.

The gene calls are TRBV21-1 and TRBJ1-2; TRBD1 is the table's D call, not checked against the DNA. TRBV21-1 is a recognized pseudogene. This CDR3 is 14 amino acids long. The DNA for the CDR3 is TGTGCCAGCCGGACAGAGGGTTCCTTCTATGGCTACACCTTC. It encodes CASRTEGSFYGYTF.

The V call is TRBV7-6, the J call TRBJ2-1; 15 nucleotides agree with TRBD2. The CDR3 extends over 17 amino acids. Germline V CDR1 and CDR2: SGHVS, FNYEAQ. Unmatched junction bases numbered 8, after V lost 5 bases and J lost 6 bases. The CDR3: CASSPRTSGRAANEQFF. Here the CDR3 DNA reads TGTGCCAGCAGCCCCCGGACTAGCGGGAGGGCTGCCAATGAGCAGTTCTTC.